This TCR beta chain was sequenced in a study of blood T cell repertoires in COVID-19. Study-level background: The United States, Italy and Spain were the sources of the acute and convalescent COVID-19 samples. Nucleic acid was either cDNA or gDNA, and it came from T cells, B-cell-depleted T cells, or PBMCs.

Germline V gives CDR1 MDHEN, CDR2 SYDVKM. Trimming cost V 6 bases and J 5 bases; bases outside gene matches: 4. This CDR3 is built from 14 residues. TCRdb's copy holds only in-frame clones and misses some; the assay was immunoSEQ multiplex PCR. The sample carries tens of thousands of clones, 70% to 90% recorded once. The sequenced sample consisted of peripheral blood. This clonotype originated in a woman between 70 and 85 years old in a cohort sampled during active COVID-19. The rearrangement uses TRBV28 and TRBJ1-6, with TRBD1 identical over 7 bases. This chain's CDR3 is CASRRDRDNSPLHF. The CDR3 nucleotides are TGTGCCAGCAGACGTGACAGGGATAATTCACCCCTCCACTTT.